The present T cell receptor beta chain was sequenced within a study of control samples from healthy donors and cancer patients. Clones were sequenced by immunoSEQ multiplex PCR, and TCRdb holds only the in-frame ones, with some missing. The sample shows tens of thousands of clones, around 75% of them seen only once. CDR1 KGHSH and CDR2 LQKENI come from the germline V gene. This CDR3 has 14 amino acids. J lost 7 bases, V lost 2 bases, and 4 bases had no gene match. This clone was seen only a few times. The clonotype originates from a male donor with melanoma. Sequencing input: formalin-fixed, paraffin-embedded tissue. The V gene is TRBV18, the J gene TRBJ1-2; 10 bases match TRBD1. CDR3 nucleotide sequence: TGTGCCAGCTCACCAGAGGGACAGGGGTCTGGCTACACCTTC. It codes for CASSPEGQGSGYTF.